The 2 T cell receptor beta chains below come from one sample, sequenced in a study of response to subunit inactivated influenza vaccine (dated by TCRdb to the late 2010s). Library preparation used RT-PCR. The instrument was an Illumina HiSeq 2500. The public reads were reprocessed in TCRdb via fastp at Q25 and MiXCR, keeping in-frame beta chains. Rows with one shared CDR3 protein collapse into an entry with the most common genes and DNA. This sample holds about 650,000 distinct CDR3 sequences; 12% to 15% were observed only once. Clones ranked in the top ten supply about 7.4% of the sample. Sequenced material: PBMCs from blood, taken 14 to 15 days before vaccination. The receptors shown here come from a man aged 50-60 years who received an inactivated influenza vaccine. Donor details come from another sample of the same person, matched by shared clones.

CDR3 sequence (DNA): TGTGCCAGCAGCCAAGAGGGGACAGAATCCTACGAGCAGTACTTC. Its translation: CASSQEGTESYEQYF. This sequence joins TRBV3-1 and TRBJ2-7; 7 bases are a match to TRBD1. The V segment lost 0 bases and the J segment 1 base; nucleotides outside the gene matches: 3. From germline, CDR1 is LGHDT and CDR2 YNNKEL (reference sequence). CDR3 size: 15 residues.

J is TRBJ1-2 and V is TRBV7-2, with D perhaps TRBD1 (5 bases). The germline CDR1 and CDR2 sequences are SGHTA and FQGNSA. V was pared by 5 bases and J by 0 bases, with 16 bases between. The CDR3 contains 16 residues. CDR3 amino acids: CASSVGPRGANYGYTF. Here the CDR3 DNA reads TGTGCCAGCAGCGTAGGGCCGCGAGGGGCTAACTATGGCTACACCTTC. The entire variable domain, with the rest obtained from reference TRBV7-2 and TRBJ1-2, is as follows: GAGVSQSPSNKVTEKGKDVELRCDPISGHTALYWYRQSLGQGLEFLIYFQGNSAPDKSGLPSDRFSAERTGGSVSTLTIQRTQQEDSAVYLCASSVGPRGANYGYTFGSGTRLTVV.